Following are 8 T cell receptor beta chains from one sample sequenced in a study of T cell repertoires in cytomegalovirus infection. From the reads, TCRdb called clonotypes with MiXCR, one entry per CDR3 protein. This sample has around 530,000 distinct CDR3 sequences, with about 15% found just once. Sequenced sample: CD8+ T cells from PBMCs. These receptors came from a human donor in good health (CMV status not recorded). Some clones in this sample may be carry-over from other donors' samples.

This clonotype was observed many times. The chain uses TRBV6-5 and TRBJ2-1; the match to TRBD2 covers 8 bases. CDR3 length: 14 residues. The V gene end was trimmed by 8 bases and the J gene end by 8 bases; junction bases not matched to a gene: 11. From germline, CDR1 is MNHEY and CDR2 SVGAGI. CDR3 sequence (DNA): TGTGCCAGCGGGGACCTTAGCGGGGTGGATGAGCAGTTCTTC. This codes for CASGDLSGVDEQFF.

The chain has TRBV29-1 and TRBJ1-2; D gene uncertain. This CDR3 is built from 12 residues. Deletions cut 5 bases from V and 7 bases from J, with 14 bases between. The germline gives CDR1 SQVTM, CDR2 ANQGSEA. DNA of the CDR3: TGCAGCGTTTCCGGGCCATTCCCTGGCTACACCTTC. Protein sequence: CSVSGPFPGYTF.

This clonotype came up many times. The J gene is TRBJ2-1, the V gene TRBV27; D ambiguous. Per germline, CDR1 MNHEY and CDR2 SMNVEV (reference sequence). The V gene lost 7 bases and the J gene lost 5 bases, with 15 bases spanning the gap. The CDR3 has 14 residues. Here the CDR3 DNA reads TGTGCCAGCACCCCACAGCGTTCTGACAATGAGCAGTTCTTC. Its translation: CASTPQRSDNEQFF.

J is TRBJ2-7 and V is TRBV2; D perhaps matches TRBD1 (5 bases). Germline V gene sequence: CDR1 SNHLY, CDR2 FYNNEI. This CDR3 has 11 residues. The germline V and J ends were trimmed by 8 bases and 5 bases, with 10 bases remaining between them. The CDR3 loop is CASAGSHEQYF. The CDR3, as DNA: TGTGCCAGCGCAGGGTCCCACGAGCAGTACTTC. Complete variable domain (other parts from reference TRBV2 and TRBJ2-7): EPEVTQTPSHQVTQMGQEVILRCVPISNHLYFYWYRQILGQKVEFLVSFYNNEISEKSEIFDDQFSVERPDGSNFTLKIRSTKLEDSAMYFCASAGSHEQYFGPGTRLTVT.

This clonotype has a count of ten or more. The chain recombines TRBV6-5 with TRBJ2-7, with a tentative D call TRBD1 (6 bases). CDR1 is MNHEY and CDR2 is SVGAGI in the germline V gene. Deletions cut 0 bases from V and 3 bases from J, with 12 bases between. The CDR3 has 15 amino acids. CDR3 nucleotide sequence: TGTGCCAGCAGTTACTCACAAGGGGGAAGCTACGAGCAGTACTTC. It codes for CASSYSQGGSYEQYF.

This clonotype showed up just a few times. The chain has TRBV2 and TRBJ2-1, with 9 bases matching TRBD2. Germline V lookup: CDR1 SNHLY, CDR2 FYNNEI. With 5 bases clipped from V and 9 bases from J, the junction kept 14 bases outside the gene matches. There are 16 residues in the CDR3. The CDR3 region has the DNA TGTGCCAGCAGTTCCCTTAGCGGGAGAACGCCGGGTGAGCAGTTCTTC. Protein: CASSSLSGRTPGEQFF.

In this sample, this clonotype turned up many times. The chain combines TRBV28 with TRBJ1-3, with a tentative D call TRBD1 (6 bases). Germline CDR1 reads MDHEN; CDR2 reads SYDVKM. There are 16 residues in the CDR3. Trimming took 6 bases from V and 3 from J, leaving 18 bases between them. The chain's CDR3 is CASRLLDSSHGNTIYF. The CDR3 DNA reads as TGTGCCAGCAGGTTACTGGACAGCTCGCATGGAAACACCATATATTTT.

This clonotype was seen many times. The gene calls are TRBV29-1 and TRBJ1-1; D unresolved. Germline V lookup: CDR1 SQVTM, CDR2 ANQGSEA. Trimming removed 5 bases from V and 0 bases from J, with 7 bases in between. This CDR3 is built from 12 residues. The CDR3 loop is CSVIEMNTEAFF. The CDR3 nucleotides are TGCAGCGTTATCGAAATGAACACTGAAGCTTTCTTT.